These T cell receptor beta chains were read from a single sample in a study of OX40 agonist ivuxolimab in advanced cancers. The protocol was immunoSEQ multiplex PCR, while the TCRdb copy is restricted to in-frame clones and leaves out a portion. The repertoire holds about 50,000 clones, with around 91% as singletons. Here the sequenced sample was CD4+ or CD8+ T cells sorted from blood, taken in a trial of the OX40 agonist ivuxolimab. Source of these receptors: an adult with an advanced solid tumor such as melanoma, head and neck, liver or kidney cancer. Both conserved end residues are part of each CDR3. The D gene is left open where the match is weak. Expanded clones are given a class, and other clones once, few, many or no size at all.

V	D	J	size	DNA	CDR3
TRBV9	NA	TRBJ1-1	few	TGTGCCAGCAGCGTAGAAGGGGTTACTGAAGCTTTCTTT	CASSVEGVTEAFF
TRBV27	TRBD2	TRBJ2-7	once	TGTGCCAGCAGGCTAGACTTCGGGACTAGCGGGAGCAAGCAGTACTTC	CASRLDFGTSGSKQYF
TRBV29-1	TRBD1	TRBJ2-7	medium-sized	TGCAGCGTTGAAGAGGACAGGCTATTCTCCTACGAGCAGTACTTC	CSVEEDRLFSYEQYF
TRBV11-2	NA	TRBJ2-3	NA	TGTGCCAGCAGCCCCCCTCTGATGCCAGATACGCAGTATTTT	CASSPPLMPDTQYF
TRBV5-1	NA	TRBJ2-7	once	TGCGCCAGCAGCTTGATAATCGCCGGGACAACGTACGAGCAGTACTTC	CASSLIIAGTTYEQYF
TRBV18	NA	TRBJ2-5	NA	TGTGCCAGCTCACCAGACCGGGCCGTTCAAGAGACCCAGTACTTC	CASSPDRAVQETQYF
TRBV30	NA	TRBJ2-7	NA	TGTGCCTGGAGTGTCGGGCAGGGACGCGAGCAGTACTTC	CAWSVGQGREQYF
TRBV9	TRBD1	TRBJ2-3	NA	TGTGCCAGCAGTGCTACGACAGGGATCCCAGATACGCAGTATTTT	CASSATTGIPDTQYF
TRBV11-2	NA	TRBJ2-7	NA	TGTGCCAGCAGCTTAGCGTTCGGCCAGGAGCTTTACGAGCAGTACTTC	CASSLAFGQELYEQYF
TRBV13	TRBD1	TRBJ2-3	NA	TGTGCCAGCAGCCTAGGGACAGGGGGCACAGATACGCAGTATTTT	CASSLGTGGTDTQYF
TRBV5-4	TRBD2	TRBJ2-2	few	TGTGCCAGCAGCTTTTCGGGGGGTACCGGGGAGCTGTTTTTT	CASSFSGGTGELFF
TRBV7-9	TRBD1	TRBJ2-5	NA	TGTGCCAGCAGCCCCGGGACAGTGGCTCAAGAGACCCAGTACTTC	CASSPGTVAQETQYF
TRBV29-1	TRBD2	TRBJ2-7	NA	TGCAGCGTTGTCGGGAGGGCGTACGAGCAGTACTTC	CSVVGRAYEQYF
TRBV7-9	TRBD2	TRBJ2-5	few	TGTGCCAGCAGCTTGCTACTAGCGGACCAAGAGACCCAGTACTTC	CASSLLLADQETQYF
TRBV18	TRBD1	TRBJ2-5	NA	TGTGCCAGCTCACTGGGGACAGGGGGTCAAGAGACCCAGTACTTC	CASSLGTGGQETQYF
TRBV25-1	NA	TRBJ1-1	NA	TGTGCCAGCAGTGAATTTAACACTGAAGCTTTCTTT	CASSEFNTEAFF
TRBV13	TRBD1	TRBJ2-7	NA	TGTGCCAGCAGCTCAAGGGGACAGCCGTCCTACGAGCAGTACTTC	CASSSRGQPSYEQYF
TRBV28	NA	TRBJ2-3	NA	TGTGCCACTTGGAGAGGCACAGATACGCAGTATTTT	CATWRGTDTQYF
TRBV6-5	TRBD2	TRBJ2-1	NA	TGTGCCAGCAGCCTGACTAGCGGCAATGAGCAGTTCTTC	CASSLTSGNEQFF
TRBV19	TRBD2	TRBJ2-1	NA	TGTGCCAGTAGTGCCAGCGGGGGGGCCTCCTACAATGAGCAGTTCTTC	CASSASGGASYNEQFF
TRBV25-1	TRBD1	TRBJ2-4	NA	TGTGCCAGCGGATACAGGGGGGTGGGGTACTTC	CASGYRGVGYF
TRBV20-1	NA	TRBJ2-5	NA	TGCAGTGCTACGGGCACAGAGACCCAGTACTTC	CSATGTETQYF
TRBV6-5	TRBD1	TRBJ2-3	NA	TGTGCCAGCAGTGTAGGGGACAGGAGCACAGATACGCAGTATTTT	CASSVGDRSTDTQYF
TRBV18	NA	TRBJ2-3	NA	TGTGCCAGCTCACCACCGGACCCTAGGGCGCAGTATTTT	CASSPPDPRAQYF
TRBV7-9	TRBD2	TRBJ2-7	once	TGTGCCAGCAGCTCCGTTGTTGATAGCAGCGGGGCCTACGAGCAGTACTTC	CASSSVVDSSGAYEQYF
TRBV7-8	TRBD2	TRBJ2-7	NA	TGTGCCAGCAGCTTAGCCTCCCCCCGGGGGGGTCCCGAGTACGAGCAGTACTTC	CASSLASPRGGPEYEQYF
TRBV4-3	NA	TRBJ2-3	NA	TGCGCCAGCAGCCTCCGAGGAACAGATACGCAGTATTTT	CASSLRGTDTQYF
TRBV30	NA	TRBJ1-1	NA	TGTGCCTGGTGCCGGGACGGGCCGAACACTGAAGCTTTCTTT	CAWCRDGPNTEAFF
TRBV9	NA	TRBJ2-7	NA	TGTGCCAGCAGCCCCAGGGACTTAGCCTACGAGCAGTACTTC	CASSPRDLAYEQYF
TRBV9	NA	TRBJ2-3	once	TGTGCCAGCAGCGTAGGCTACTACTTAAGCACAGATACGCAGTATTTT	CASSVGYYLSTDTQYF
TRBV27	TRBD1	TRBJ1-1	NA	TGTGCCAGCTACGGACAGGGGAGCAACACTGAAGCTTTCTTT	CASYGQGSNTEAFF
TRBV9	NA	TRBJ1-2	NA	TGTGCCAGCAGCGTGGTGGACGACATTCGGAGTGGCTACACCTTC	CASSVVDDIRSGYTF
TRBV4-3	NA	TRBJ2-1	NA	TGCGCCAGCAGCCAAGATACGGGTAGCTCCTACAATGAGCAGTTCTTC	CASSQDTGSSYNEQFF
TRBV15	TRBD1	TRBJ2-1	few	TGTGCCACCAGCAGTACAGGGGGCGGAGTGCCCAACTCCTACAATGAGCAGTTCTTC	CATSSTGGGVPNSYNEQFF
TRBV21-1	NA	TRBJ1-4	NA	TGTGCACAACCCTATCGGGGCTTCGGGAATGAAAAACTGTTTTTT	CAQPYRGFGNEKLFF
TRBV6-4	NA	TRBJ1-2	NA	TGTGCCAGCCGCGGGGCTAACTATGGCTACACCTTC	CASRGANYGYTF
TRBV19	NA	TRBJ2-1	NA	TGTGCCAGTAGTCCGACTTTAAGCTCCTACAATGAGCAGTTCTTC	CASSPTLSSYNEQFF
TRBV5-6	NA	TRBJ2-1	NA	TGTGCCAGCACTCCGGGGACATCCTACAATGAGCAGTTCTTC	CASTPGTSYNEQFF
TRBV28	NA	TRBJ2-2	NA	TGTGCCAGCAGTTTATCCCCGAACGGGGAGCTGTTTTTT	CASSLSPNGELFF
TRBV14	TRBD1	TRBJ1-2	NA	TGTGCCAGCAGCCTTGTTCAGGGGGCCAGTGGCTACACCTTC	CASSLVQGASGYTF
TRBV7-2	NA	TRBJ2-1	NA	TGTGCCAGCAGCTTAGAGATTGGAGGGCCTAGTAATCCGTTCTTC	CASSLEIGGPSNPFF
TRBV9	NA	TRBJ1-3	NA	TGTGCCAGCAGCGAAGAAGGATACAACTCTGGAAACACCATATATTTT	CASSEEGYNSGNTIYF
TRBV28	TRBD2	TRBJ2-7	NA	TGTGCCAGCAGTTTAGGACTAGCGGGGGGGCTGTGCGAGCAGTACTTC	CASSLGLAGGLCEQYF
TRBV4-2	NA	TRBJ2-1	NA	TGTGCCAGCAGCCAAGGGAATGAGCAGTTCTTC	CASSQGNEQFF